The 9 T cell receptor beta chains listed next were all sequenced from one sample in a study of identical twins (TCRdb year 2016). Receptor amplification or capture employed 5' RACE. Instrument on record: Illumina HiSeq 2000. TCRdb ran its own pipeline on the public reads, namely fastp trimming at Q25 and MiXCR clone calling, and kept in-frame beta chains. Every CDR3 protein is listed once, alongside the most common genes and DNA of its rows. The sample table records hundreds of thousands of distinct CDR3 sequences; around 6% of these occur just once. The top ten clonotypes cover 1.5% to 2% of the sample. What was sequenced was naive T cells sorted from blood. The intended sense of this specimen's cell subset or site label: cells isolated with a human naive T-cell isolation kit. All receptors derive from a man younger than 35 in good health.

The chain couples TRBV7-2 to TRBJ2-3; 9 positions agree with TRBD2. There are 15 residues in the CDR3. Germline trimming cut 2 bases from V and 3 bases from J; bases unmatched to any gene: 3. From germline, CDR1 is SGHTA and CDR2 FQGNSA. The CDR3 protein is CASSLTAGGTDTQYF. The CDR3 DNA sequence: TGTGCCAGCAGCTTAACAGCGGGAGGAACAGATACGCAGTATTTT.

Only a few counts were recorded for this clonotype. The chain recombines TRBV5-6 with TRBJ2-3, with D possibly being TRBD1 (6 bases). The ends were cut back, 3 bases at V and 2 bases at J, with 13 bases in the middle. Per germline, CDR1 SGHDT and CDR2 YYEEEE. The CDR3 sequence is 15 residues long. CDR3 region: CASSSWTEFTDTQYF. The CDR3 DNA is TGTGCCAGCAGCTCCTGGACAGAATTCACAGATACGCAGTATTTT.

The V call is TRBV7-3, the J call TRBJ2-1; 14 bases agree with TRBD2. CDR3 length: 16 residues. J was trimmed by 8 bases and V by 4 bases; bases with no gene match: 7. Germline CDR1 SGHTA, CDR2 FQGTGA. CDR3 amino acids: CASSSRTSGRWDEQFF. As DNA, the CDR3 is TGTGCCAGCAGCTCCCGGACTAGCGGGAGGTGGGATGAGCAGTTCTTC.

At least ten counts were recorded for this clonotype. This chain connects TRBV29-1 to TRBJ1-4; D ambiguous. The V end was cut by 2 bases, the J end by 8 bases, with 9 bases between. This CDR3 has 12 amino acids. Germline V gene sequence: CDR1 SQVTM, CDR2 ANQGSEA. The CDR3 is CSVELSGEKLFF. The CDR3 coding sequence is TGCAGCGTTGAACTATCGGGGGAAAAACTGTTTTTT.

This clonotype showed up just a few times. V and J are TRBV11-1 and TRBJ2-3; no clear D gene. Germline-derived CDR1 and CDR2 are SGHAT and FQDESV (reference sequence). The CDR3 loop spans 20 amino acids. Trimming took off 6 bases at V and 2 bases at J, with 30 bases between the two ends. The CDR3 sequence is CASSHSLSRVAGIVTDTQYF. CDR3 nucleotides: TGTGCCAGCAGTCATTCCTTGTCCCGGGTAGCCGGAATAGTCACAGATACGCAGTATTTT. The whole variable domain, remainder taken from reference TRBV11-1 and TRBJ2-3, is EAEVAQSPRYKITEKSQAVAFWCDPISGHATLYWYRQILGQGPELLVQFQDESVVDDSQLPKDRFSAERLKGVDSTLKIQPAELGDSAMYLCASSHSLSRVAGIVTDTQYFGPGTRLTVL.

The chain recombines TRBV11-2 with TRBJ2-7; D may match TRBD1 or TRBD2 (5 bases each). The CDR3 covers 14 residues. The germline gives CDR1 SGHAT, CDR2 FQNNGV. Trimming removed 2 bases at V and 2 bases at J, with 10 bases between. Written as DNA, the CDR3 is TGTGCCAGCAGCTTACGGGGCGCCACCTACGAGCAGTACGTC. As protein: CASSLRGATYEQYV.

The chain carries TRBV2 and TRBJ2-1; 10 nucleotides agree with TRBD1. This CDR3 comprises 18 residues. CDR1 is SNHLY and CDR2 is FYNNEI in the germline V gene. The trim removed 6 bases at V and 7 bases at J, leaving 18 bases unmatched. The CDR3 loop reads CASSTRTGGKIAGNEQFF. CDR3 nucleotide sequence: TGTGCCAGCAGCACCCGGACAGGGGGGAAAATAGCGGGGAATGAGCAGTTCTTC.

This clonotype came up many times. The CDR3 reads CASSLQGAGAMDTQYF. For the CDR3, the DNA is TGTGCCAGCAGCCTCCAGGGAGCGGGAGCAATGGATACGCAGTATTTT. The chain employs TRBV12-3 or TRBV12-4 and TRBJ2-3; 8 bases are a match to TRBD2. V trimming: 6 bases; J trimming: 6 bases; junction bases outside the gene matches: 14. The CDR3 is made up of 16 amino acids.

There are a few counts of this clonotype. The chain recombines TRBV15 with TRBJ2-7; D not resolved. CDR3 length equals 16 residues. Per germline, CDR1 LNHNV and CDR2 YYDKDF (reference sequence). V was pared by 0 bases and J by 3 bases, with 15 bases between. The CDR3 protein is CATSRDSLSSNYEQYV. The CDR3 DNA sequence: TGTGCCACCAGCAGAGATTCGCTTTCTTCGAACTACGAGCAGTACGTC.